Each of the 7 T cell receptor beta chains below was sequenced from the same sample in a study of blood T cell repertoires in COVID-19. Method: immunoSEQ multiplex PCR; TCRdb's copy keeps in-frame clones and lacks some. This table has about 99,000 clones, approximately 87% appearing once. The sample comprised peripheral blood. The receptors here all came from a middle-aged man with acute or convalescent COVID-19.

The chain employs TRBV7-9 and TRBJ2-5; no clear D. V lost 11 bases and J 1 base, leaving 8 bases between the germline ends. CDR1 is SEHNR, CDR2 FQNEAQ, per germline (reference sequence). CDR3 length equals 11 residues. Here the CDR3 reads CAGQSQETQYF. For the CDR3, the DNA is TGTGCCGGGCAAAGCCAAGAGACCCAGTACTTC.

The chain has TRBV30 and TRBJ2-7; 10 bases agree with TRBD1. Germline V CDR1 and CDR2: GTSNPN, SVGIG (reference sequence). The CDR3 consists of 13 residues. The CDR3 loop is CGFGTGESYEQYF. The DNA for the CDR3 is TGTGGGTTCGGGACAGGGGAGTCCTACGAGCAGTACTTC.

This chain connects TRBV10-1 to TRBJ2-2; D is perhaps TRBD1 (8 bases). V shed 3 bases and J shed 3 bases, with 17 bases lying between them. The CDR3 has 17 residues. Germline V gene sequence: CDR1 WNHNN, CDR2 SYGVQD (reference sequence). CDR3 region: CASSEGRQGRDTGELFF. CDR3 nucleotide sequence: TGCGCCAGCAGTGAAGGTCGACAGGGGAGGGACACCGGGGAGCTGTTTTTT.

This sequence joins TRBV2 and TRBJ1-6; D is unclear. The CDR3 consists of 14 residues. Trimming pared 7 bases from V and 9 bases from J, leaving 16 bases between. CDR1 and CDR2 from the germline V gene are SNHLY and FYNNEI. For the CDR3, the DNA is TGTGCCAGCAAAAGAACAGTCTTGGGTTCACCCCTCCACTTT. Its translation is CASKRTVLGSPLHF.

J is TRBJ1-1 and V is TRBV28; D possibly corresponds to TRBD1 (5 bases). The CDR3 totals 15 residues. Germline CDR1 is MDHEN and CDR2 is SYDVKM. Trimming took off 3 bases at V and 0 bases at J, with 11 bases between the two ends. The chain's CDR3 is CASSFLIGVNTEAFF. The CDR3, as DNA: TGTGCCAGCAGTTTTCTGATAGGGGTGAACACTGAAGCTTTCTTT.

The chain combines TRBV6-2 or TRBV6-3 with TRBJ2-7; D is ambiguous. The germline V gene has CDR1 MNHEY and CDR2 SVGEGT. The V end lost 2 bases, the J end lost 6 bases, and 11 bases lay between the germline ends. The CDR3 length is 13 residues. CDR3 DNA: TGTGCCAGCAGTTACCCCGGAGTACGCGAGCAGTACTTC. Translating it yields CASSYPGVREQYF.

The chain recombines TRBV10-1 with TRBJ1-5; the D is unclear. CDR1 WNHNN and CDR2 SYGVQD come from the germline V gene (reference sequence). The CDR3 is 17 residues long. DNA of the CDR3: TGCGACAATAAGCGGGCCGATCGAGGCAGGTGCAATCAGCCCCAGCATTTT. This sequence encodes CDNKRADRGRCNQPQHF.